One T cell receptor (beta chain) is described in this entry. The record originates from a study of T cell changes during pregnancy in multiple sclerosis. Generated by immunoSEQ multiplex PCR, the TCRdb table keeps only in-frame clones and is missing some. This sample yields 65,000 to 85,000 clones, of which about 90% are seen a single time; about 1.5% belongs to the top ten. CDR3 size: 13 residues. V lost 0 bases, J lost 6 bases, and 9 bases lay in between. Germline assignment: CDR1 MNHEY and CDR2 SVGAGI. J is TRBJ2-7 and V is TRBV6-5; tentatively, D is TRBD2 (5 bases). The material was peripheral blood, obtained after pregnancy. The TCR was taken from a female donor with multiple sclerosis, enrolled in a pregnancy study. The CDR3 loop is CASSYSGVTEQYF. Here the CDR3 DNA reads TGTGCCAGCAGTTACTCGGGAGTCACCGAGCAGTACTTC.